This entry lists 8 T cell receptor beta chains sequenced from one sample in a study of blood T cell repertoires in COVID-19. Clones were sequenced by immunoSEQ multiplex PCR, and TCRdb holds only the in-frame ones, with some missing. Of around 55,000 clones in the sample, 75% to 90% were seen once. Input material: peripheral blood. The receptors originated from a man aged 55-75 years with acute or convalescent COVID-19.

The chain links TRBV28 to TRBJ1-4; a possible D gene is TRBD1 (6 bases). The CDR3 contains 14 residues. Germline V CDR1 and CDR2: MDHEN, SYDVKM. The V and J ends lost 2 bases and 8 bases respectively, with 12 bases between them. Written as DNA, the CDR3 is TGTGCCAGCAGTTTAAGGGGGGGTCACGAAAAACTGTTTTTT. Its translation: CASSLRGGHEKLFF. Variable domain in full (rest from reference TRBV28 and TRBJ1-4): DVKVTQSSRYLVKRTGEKVFLECVQDMDHENMFWYRQDPGLGLRLIYFSYDVKMKEKGDIPEGYSVSREKKERFSLILESASTNQTSMYLCASSLRGGHEKLFFGSGTQLSVL.

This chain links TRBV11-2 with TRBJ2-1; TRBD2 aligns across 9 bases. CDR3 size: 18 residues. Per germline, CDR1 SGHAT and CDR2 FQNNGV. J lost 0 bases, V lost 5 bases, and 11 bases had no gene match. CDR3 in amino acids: CASSPKGLAGSSYNEQFF. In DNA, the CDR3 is TGTGCCAGCAGCCCCAAGGGTCTAGCGGGGAGCTCCTACAATGAGCAGTTCTTC.

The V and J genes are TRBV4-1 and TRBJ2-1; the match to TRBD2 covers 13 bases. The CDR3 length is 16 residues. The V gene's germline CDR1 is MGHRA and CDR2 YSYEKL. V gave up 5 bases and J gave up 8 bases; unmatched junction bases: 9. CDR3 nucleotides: TGCGCCAGCAGCTCTCGGACTAGCGGGAGTTCGGATGAGCAGTTCTTC. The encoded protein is CASSSRTSGSSDEQFF.

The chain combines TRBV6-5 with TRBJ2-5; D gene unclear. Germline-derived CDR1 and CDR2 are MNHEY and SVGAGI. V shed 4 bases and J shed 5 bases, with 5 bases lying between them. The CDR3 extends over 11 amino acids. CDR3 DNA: TGTGCCAGCAGTTTGGAGGAGACCCAGTACTTC. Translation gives CASSLEETQYF.

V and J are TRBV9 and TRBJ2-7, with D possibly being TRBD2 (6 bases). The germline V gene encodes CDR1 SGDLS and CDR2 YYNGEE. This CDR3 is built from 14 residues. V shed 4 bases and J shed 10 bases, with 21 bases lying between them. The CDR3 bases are TGTGCCAGCAGCAACACAGGACTCGGGAGCACCCAGTACTTC. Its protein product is CASSNTGLGSTQYF.

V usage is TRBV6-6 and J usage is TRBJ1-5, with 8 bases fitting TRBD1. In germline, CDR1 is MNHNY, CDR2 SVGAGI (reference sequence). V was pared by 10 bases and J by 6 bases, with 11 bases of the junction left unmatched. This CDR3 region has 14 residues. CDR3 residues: CATSTGVASQPQHF. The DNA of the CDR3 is TGTGCCACCTCGACAGGGGTGGCAAGTCAGCCCCAGCATTTT.

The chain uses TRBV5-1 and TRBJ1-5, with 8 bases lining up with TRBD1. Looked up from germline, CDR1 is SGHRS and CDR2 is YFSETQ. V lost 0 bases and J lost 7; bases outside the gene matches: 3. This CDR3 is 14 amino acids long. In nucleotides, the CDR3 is TGCGCCAGCAGCTTGGAACAGGGGGACCAGCCCCAGCATTTT. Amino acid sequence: CASSLEQGDQPQHF.

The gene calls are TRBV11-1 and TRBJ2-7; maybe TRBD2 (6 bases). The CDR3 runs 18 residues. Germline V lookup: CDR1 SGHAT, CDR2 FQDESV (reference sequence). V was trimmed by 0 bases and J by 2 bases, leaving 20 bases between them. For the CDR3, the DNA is TGTGCCAGCAGCTTAGCTAACGGTGGGGGGACGTTCACCTACGAGCAGTACTTC. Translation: CASSLANGGGTFTYEQYF.